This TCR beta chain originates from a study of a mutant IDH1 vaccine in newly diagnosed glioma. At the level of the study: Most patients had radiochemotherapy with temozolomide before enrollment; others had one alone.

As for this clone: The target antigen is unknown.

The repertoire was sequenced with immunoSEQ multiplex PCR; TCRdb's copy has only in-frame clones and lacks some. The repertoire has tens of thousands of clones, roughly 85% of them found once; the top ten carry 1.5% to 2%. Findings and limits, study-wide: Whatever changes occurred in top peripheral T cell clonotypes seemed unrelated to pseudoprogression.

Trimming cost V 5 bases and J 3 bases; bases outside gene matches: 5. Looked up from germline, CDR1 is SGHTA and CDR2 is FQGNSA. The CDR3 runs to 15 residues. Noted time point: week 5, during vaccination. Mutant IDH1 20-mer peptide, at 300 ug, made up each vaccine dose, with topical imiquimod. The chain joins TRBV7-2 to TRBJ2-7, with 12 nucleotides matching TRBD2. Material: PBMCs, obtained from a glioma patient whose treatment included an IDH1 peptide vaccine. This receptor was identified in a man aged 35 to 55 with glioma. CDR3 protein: CASSPQLAGGYEQYF. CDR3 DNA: TGTGCCAGCAGCCCGCAACTAGCGGGAGGCTACGAGCAGTACTTC.